Below are 30 T cell receptor beta chains sequenced from a single sample in a study of CD8 T cells in Susac syndrome. Random hexamers primed reverse transcription of 0.5 to 1 ug RNA. TCRdb reanalysed the immunoSEQ multiplex PCR reads using MiXCR and keeps one entry per CDR3 protein. The sample has hundreds of thousands of distinct CDR3 sequences, roughly 93% seen once. Source material: CD4+ T cells from PBMCs. The receptors were sampled from a human donor with multiple sclerosis.

The rearrangement joins TRBV7-6 to TRBJ2-1; tentative D call: TRBD2 (5 bases). The V and J ends lost 4 bases and 7 bases respectively, with 11 bases between them. This CDR3 comprises 13 residues. The germline V gene encodes CDR1 SGHVS and CDR2 FNYEAQ. This chain's CDR3 is CASSSVSGNEQFF. The CDR3 coding sequence is TGTGCCAGCAGCTCCGTATCGGGGAATGAGCAGTTCTTC.

The J gene is TRBJ2-6, the V gene TRBV4-2, with TRBD1 matching 12 bases. V trimming: 1 base; J trimming: 3 bases; junction bases outside the gene matches: 7. The CDR3 spans 19 residues. Germline CDR1 reads LGHNA; CDR2 reads YNFKEQ. CDR3 DNA: TGTGCCAGCAGCCAAGTGTTGGGACAGGGGGCTGGTGGGGCCAACGTCCTGACTTTC. This translates into CASSQVLGQGAGGANVLTF.

The chain recombines TRBV4-1 with TRBJ1-5; maybe TRBD1 (5 bases). Germline CDR1 is MGHRA and CDR2 is YSYEKL. Between the trimmed V and J ends, which lost 4 bases and 0 bases, there was a span of 10 bases. The CDR3 has 15 residues. The CDR3 DNA follows: TGCGCCAGCAGCCGACAGAGAGATAGCAATCAGCCCCAGCATTTT. Its protein product is CASSRQRDSNQPQHF.

The rearrangement joins TRBV12-3 or TRBV12-4 to TRBJ2-1, with D possibly matching TRBD2 (6 bases). The CDR3 is 16 amino acids. V dropped 1 base and J dropped 2 bases, with 12 bases sitting between them. In DNA form, the CDR3 reads TGTGCCAGCAGTTTAGGAGTAGCGGCTACCTACAATGAGCAGTTCTTC. Its translation is CASSLGVAATYNEQFF.

The chain joins TRBV10-2 to TRBJ1-6, with 9 positions matching TRBD1. From germline, CDR1 is WSHSY and CDR2 SAAADI. The trim removed 0 bases at V and 9 bases at J, leaving 18 bases unmatched. CDR3 length: 20 amino acids. The CDR3 DNA reads as TGCGCCAGCAGTGAGTCGACTCCGTTTGGGACAGGGAGATTAGGTTCACCCCTCCACTTT. Its protein is CASSESTPFGTGRLGSPLHF.

The chain combines TRBV15 with TRBJ2-5; no reliable D call. The germline gives CDR1 LNHNV, CDR2 YYDKDF (reference sequence). The CDR3 extends over 13 amino acids. V was trimmed by 0 bases and J by 1 base, leaving 3 bases between them. The DNA for the CDR3 is TGTGCCACCAGCAGAGATCCCCAAGAGACCCAGTACTTC. Translation: CATSRDPQETQYF.

The rearrangement links TRBV9 to TRBJ2-3; D is undetermined. Trimming cost V 7 bases and J 0 bases, with 6 bases left between them. CDR1 and CDR2 from the germline V gene are SGDLS and YYNGEE. The CDR3 is made up of 12 amino acids. The DNA for the CDR3 is TGTGCCAGCGCTTTAAGCACAGATACGCAGTATTTT. Residues: CASALSTDTQYF.

The chain recombines TRBV6-6 with TRBJ2-7, with D perhaps TRBD1 (6 bases). The CDR3 covers 15 residues. Trimming shortened V by 2 bases and J by 3 bases, and 14 bases separated the two germline ends. CDR1 is MNHNY, CDR2 SVGAGI, per germline (reference sequence). CDR3 nucleotides: TGTGCCAGCAGTTACCCACAGGGATCGAGCTACGAGCAGTACTTC. This translates into CASSYPQGSSYEQYF.

This chain joins TRBV28 and TRBJ2-7; TRBD1 aligns across 8 bases. The junction had 11 bases not matched to a gene; V was cut back by 6 bases and J by 1 base. Germline CDR1 is MDHEN and CDR2 is SYDVKM. This CDR3 has 16 amino acids. CDR3 sequence: CASSLSGQGVSYEQYV. For the CDR3, the DNA is TGTGCCAGCAGCCTTTCAGGACAGGGCGTTTCCTACGAGCAGTACGTC.

The chain recombines TRBV10-3 with TRBJ1-2; TRBD1 aligns across 8 bases. CDR3 length: 12 amino acids. With V trimmed by 6 bases and J by 7 bases, 4 bases remained unmatched. The germline gives CDR1 ENHRY, CDR2 SYGVKD. As DNA, the CDR3 is TGTGCCATCAGCGCGGACAGGGCTGGCTACACCTTC. This sequence encodes CAISADRAGYTF.

This chain uses TRBV7-8 with TRBJ2-5, with 9 nucleotides matching TRBD1. The CDR3 spans 16 residues. J lost 5 bases, V lost 0 bases, and 7 bases had no gene match. Germline loops: CDR1 SGHVS, CDR2 FQNEAQ. CDR3 amino acids: CASSLAPDRGWETQYF. In nucleotides, the CDR3 is TGTGCCAGCAGCTTAGCGCCGGACAGGGGCTGGGAGACCCAGTACTTC.

DNA for the CDR3: TGTGCCAGCAGTCAAGCGGGGGGGAGCACCGGGGAGCTGTTTTTT. Its protein product is CASSQAGGSTGELFF. The gene calls are TRBV7-9 and TRBJ2-2; 10 bases fit TRBD2. The CDR3 extends over 15 amino acids. The germline V gene has CDR1 SEHNR and CDR2 FQNEAQ (reference sequence). V dropped 6 bases and J dropped 4; count of bases not matched to a gene: 5.

The V and J genes are TRBV10-3 and TRBJ2-1; D may match TRBD1 or TRBD2 (6 bases each). Deletions cut 6 bases from V and 8 bases from J, with 20 bases between. Germline assignment: CDR1 ENHRY and CDR2 SYGVKD. The CDR3 covers 15 residues. Here the CDR3 reads CAIRGGDRIQHEQFF. The CDR3 coding sequence is TGTGCCATCAGGGGGGGAGACAGGATCCAGCATGAGCAGTTCTTC.

The chain recombines TRBV28 with TRBJ1-5; 9 bases match TRBD1. After removal of 2 bases from V and 6 bases from J, the junction contained 8 bases not matched to a gene. The germline CDR1 and CDR2 sequences are MDHEN and SYDVKM. The CDR3 spans 16 residues. This CDR3 reads CASSLTVGQGSQPQHF. CDR3 in DNA: TGTGCCAGCAGTTTAACCGTGGGACAGGGAAGTCAGCCCCAGCATTTT.

The chain links TRBV3-1 to TRBJ2-1, with TRBD2 matching 8 bases. Germline assignment: CDR1 LGHDT and CDR2 YNNKEL (reference sequence). The junction had 10 bases not matched to a gene; V was cut back by 3 bases and J by 6 bases. The CDR3 spans 16 residues. Here the CDR3 DNA reads TGTGCCAGCAGCCACCCAGCGGGGGCCGTTATCAATGAGCAGTTCTTC. Amino acids: CASSHPAGAVINEQFF.

The rearrangement links TRBV3-1 to TRBJ2-1; 8 bases are shared with TRBD2. The CDR3 length is 17 residues. Germline-derived CDR1 and CDR2 are LGHDT and YNNKEL (reference sequence). Trimming cost V 1 base and J 8 bases; bases outside gene matches: 13. In nucleotides, the CDR3 is TGTGCCAGCAGCCAAGCCGAGCGGGAGTGGGGGGGACATGAGCAGTTCTTC. This translates into CASSQAEREWGGHEQFF.

The chain has TRBV10-3 and TRBJ2-2; D is undetermined. Germline V lookup: CDR1 ENHRY, CDR2 SYGVKD. The CDR3 is 13 amino acids. V was clipped by 10 bases and J by 3 bases, with 12 bases between them. This CDR3 is CATLPHDTGELFF. CDR3 nucleotide sequence: TGTGCCACCCTCCCGCACGACACCGGGGAGCTGTTTTTT.

This clonotype has just one count. The chain has TRBV14 and TRBJ1-2; D possibly corresponds to TRBD1 (5 bases). The CDR3 is 18 amino acids. Trimming cost V 1 base and J 4 bases, with 22 bases left between them. Germline CDR1 reads SGHDN; CDR2 reads FVKESK. The CDR3 nucleotides are TGTGCCAGCAGCCAAGGGGGCTCGGACACCCGAGGGCCCTATGGCTACACCTTC. The encoded protein is CASSQGGSDTRGPYGYTF.

J is TRBJ2-1 and V is TRBV6-5; 7 bases align to TRBD2. This CDR3 is 13 amino acids long. The junction had 8 bases not matched to a gene; V was cut back by 10 bases and J by 5 bases. Germline V gene sequence: CDR1 MNHEY, CDR2 SVGAGI. This CDR3 is CATTRGRDNEQFF. CDR3 nucleotides: TGTGCCACCACGCGGGGGAGGGACAATGAGCAGTTCTTC.

The rearrangement links TRBV28 to TRBJ2-7; the D is unclear. Germline V gives CDR1 MDHEN, CDR2 SYDVKM. The CDR3 has 12 amino acids. V lost 4 bases to trimming and J lost 2 bases, with 6 bases between them. CDR3 protein: CASSYRPYEQYF. CDR3 coding DNA: TGTGCCAGCAGTTATAGACCCTACGAGCAGTACTTC.

The J gene is TRBJ1-2, the V gene TRBV6-5; 8 positions agree with TRBD1. Germline CDR1 reads MNHEY; CDR2 reads SVGAGI. The CDR3 has 15 residues. Trimming took 2 bases from V and 7 from J; bases not matched to a gene: 9. The CDR3 reads CASSYQGQDSAGYTF. DNA for the CDR3: TGTGCCAGCAGTTACCAGGGACAGGACAGCGCTGGCTACACCTTC.

The V call is TRBV3-1, the J call TRBJ2-3; 7 bases are a match to TRBD2. This CDR3 is built from 17 residues. The germline CDR1 and CDR2 sequences are LGHDT and YNNKEL (reference sequence). Germline trimming cut 4 bases from V and 3 bases from J; bases unmatched to any gene: 13. Here the CDR3 DNA reads TGTGCCAGCAGCCTACGCCGGGGAGGCGGGAGAACAGATACGCAGTATTTT. Protein product: CASSLRRGGGRTDTQYF.

This clonotype was observed once. CDR3 protein: CASSYAGSTNEKLFF. The CDR3 coding sequence is TGCGCCAGCAGCTACGCCGGGAGCACTAATGAAAAACTGTTTTTT. This chain uses TRBV5-1 with TRBJ1-4; D is ambiguous. CDR3 size: 15 residues. Between the trimmed V and J ends, which lost 3 bases and 2 bases, there was a span of 11 bases. In germline, CDR1 is SGHRS, CDR2 YFSETQ.

The V and J genes are TRBV4-1 and TRBJ1-4, with D possibly being TRBD1 (5 bases). V was shortened by 1 base and J by 7 bases, with 13 bases between the two germline ends. This CDR3 comprises 15 residues. Germline V gives CDR1 MGHRA, CDR2 YSYEKL. The DNA for the CDR3 is TGCGCCAGCAGCCAAGTTGGGGGGGAGAGTGAAAAACTGTTTTTT. Amino acid sequence: CASSQVGGESEKLFF.

The chain links TRBV7-9 to TRBJ2-1, with D maybe TRBD1 (7 bases). Trimming pared 4 bases from V and 7 bases from J, leaving 17 bases between. CDR3 size: 15 residues. Germline CDR1 reads SEHNR; CDR2 reads FQNEAQ (reference sequence). The CDR3 bases are TGTGCCAGCAGCTCCTCCCAGGGGGGAAGGAATGAGCAGTTCTTC. Its translation is CASSSSQGGRNEQFF.

V and J are TRBV10-2 and TRBJ1-1; TRBD1 might be the D (6 bases). The CDR3 contains 13 residues. Trimming cost V 7 bases and J 1 base, with 10 bases left between them. Germline V CDR1 and CDR2: WSHSY, SAAADI. The CDR3: CASKRTANTEAFF. CDR3 sequence (DNA): TGCGCCAGCAAGAGGACAGCGAACACTGAAGCTTTCTTT.

The CDR3 sequence: CASSLGGKPHYGYTF. CDR3 DNA: TGTGCCAGCAGCTTAGGTGGTAAGCCTCACTATGGCTACACCTTC. The chain is built from TRBV11-2 and TRBJ1-2; D ambiguous. Germline CDR1 is SGHAT and CDR2 is FQNNGV. The CDR3 has 15 residues. V was clipped by 1 base and J by 3 bases, with 12 bases between them.

This clonotype has just one count. For the CDR3, the DNA is TGTGCCAGCAGTTCGACAGACGGTGCGAACACCGGGGAGCTGTTTTTT. Amino acid sequence: CASSSTDGANTGELFF. The chain links TRBV6-5 to TRBJ2-2; possible D gene TRBD1, 5 bases. There are 16 residues in the CDR3. Germline values: CDR1 MNHEY, CDR2 SVGAGI. V lost 4 bases and J 0 bases, leaving 12 bases between the germline ends.

The chain is built from TRBV14 and TRBJ1-1, with no clear D. This CDR3 contains 13 residues. Germline V lookup: CDR1 SGHDN, CDR2 FVKESK. V lost 0 bases and J lost 5, with 7 bases in between. CDR3 region: CASSQDGRTEAFF. The CDR3 nucleotides are TGTGCCAGCAGCCAAGACGGGAGGACTGAAGCTTTCTTT. The variable domain in full, completed from reference TRBV14 and TRBJ1-1, reads EAGVTQFPSHSVIEKGQTVTLRCDPISGHDNLYWYRRVMGKEIKFLLHFVKESKQDESGMPNNRFLAERTGGTYSTLKVQPAELEDSGVYFCASSQDGRTEAFFGQGTRLTVV.

This chain links TRBV29-1 with TRBJ2-5; TRBD2 matches 13 bases. This CDR3 region has 16 residues. The ends lost 5 bases at V and 5 bases at J; junction bases unmatched: 11. CDR1 and CDR2 (germline): SQVTM, ANQGSEA. This chain's CDR3 is CSVFGTSGAWGETQYF. CDR3 nucleotides: TGCAGCGTTTTCGGGACTAGCGGGGCTTGGGGGGAGACCCAGTACTTC.